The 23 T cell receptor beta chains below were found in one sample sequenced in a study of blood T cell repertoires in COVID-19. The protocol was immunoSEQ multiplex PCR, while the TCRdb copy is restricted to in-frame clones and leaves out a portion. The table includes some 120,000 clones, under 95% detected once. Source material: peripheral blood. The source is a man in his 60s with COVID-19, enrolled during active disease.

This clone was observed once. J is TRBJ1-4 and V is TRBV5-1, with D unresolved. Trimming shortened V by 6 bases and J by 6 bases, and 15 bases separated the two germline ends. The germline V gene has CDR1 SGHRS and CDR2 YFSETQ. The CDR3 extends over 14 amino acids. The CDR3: CASTPDSDYEKLFF. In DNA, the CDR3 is TGCGCCAGCACCCCGGATTCGGACTATGAAAAACTGTTTTTT.

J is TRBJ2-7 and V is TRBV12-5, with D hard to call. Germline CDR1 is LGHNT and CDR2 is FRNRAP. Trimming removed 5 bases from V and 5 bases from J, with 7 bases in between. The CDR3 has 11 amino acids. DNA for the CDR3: TGTGCTAGTGGTCCCTACCACGAGCAGTACTTC. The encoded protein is CASGPYHEQYF.

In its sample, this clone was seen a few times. CDR3 coding DNA: TGTGCCAGTAGTCGCCGAGCGGAAGGATTCTACGAGCAGTACTTC. Encoded protein: CASSRRAEGFYEQYF. The chain carries TRBV19 and TRBJ2-7; D might be TRBD2 (5 bases). The CDR3 covers 15 residues. The germline V and J ends were trimmed by 5 bases and 3 bases, with 17 bases remaining between them. Germline values: CDR1 LNHDA, CDR2 SQIVND (reference sequence). The full variable domain, in which reference TRBV19 and TRBJ2-7 provide the parts outside the CDR3, is DGGITQSPKYLFRKEGQNVTLSCEQNLNHDAMYWYRQDPGQGLRLIYYSQIVNDFQKGDIAEGYSVSREKKESFPLTVTSAQKNPTAFYLCASSRRAEGFYEQYFGPGTRLTVT.

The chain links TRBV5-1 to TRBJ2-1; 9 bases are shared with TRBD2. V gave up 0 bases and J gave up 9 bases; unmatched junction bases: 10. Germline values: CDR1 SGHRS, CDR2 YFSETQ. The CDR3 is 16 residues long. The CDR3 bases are TGCGCCAGCAGCTTGGGGGCTAGCGGGATTTCGGCTGAGCAGTTCTTC. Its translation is CASSLGASGISAEQFF.

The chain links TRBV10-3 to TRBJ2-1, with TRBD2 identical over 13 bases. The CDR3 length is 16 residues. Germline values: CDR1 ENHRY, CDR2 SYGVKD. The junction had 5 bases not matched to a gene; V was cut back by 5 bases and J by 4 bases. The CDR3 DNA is TGTGCCATCAGTAGTCCGGGACTAGCGGGATACAATGAGCAGTTCTTC. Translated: CAISSPGLAGYNEQFF.

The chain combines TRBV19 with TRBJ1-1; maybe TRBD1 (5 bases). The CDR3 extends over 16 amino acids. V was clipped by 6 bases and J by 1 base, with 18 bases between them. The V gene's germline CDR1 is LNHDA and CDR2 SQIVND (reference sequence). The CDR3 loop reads CASSPTASQGNTEAFF. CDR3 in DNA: TGTGCCAGTAGCCCTACGGCCTCGCAGGGGAACACTGAAGCTTTCTTT.

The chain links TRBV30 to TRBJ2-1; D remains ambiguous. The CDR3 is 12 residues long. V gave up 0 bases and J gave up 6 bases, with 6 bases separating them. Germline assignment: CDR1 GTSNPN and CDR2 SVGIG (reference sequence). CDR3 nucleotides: TGTGCCTGGAGTGTACTTGGCAATGAGCAGTTCTTC. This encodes CAWSVLGNEQFF. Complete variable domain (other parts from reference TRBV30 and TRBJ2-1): SQTIHQWPATLVQPVGSPLSLECTVEGTSNPNLYWYRQAAGRGLQLLFYSVGIGQISSEVPQNLSASRPQDRQFILSSKKLLLSDSGFYLCAWSVLGNEQFFGPGTRLTVL.

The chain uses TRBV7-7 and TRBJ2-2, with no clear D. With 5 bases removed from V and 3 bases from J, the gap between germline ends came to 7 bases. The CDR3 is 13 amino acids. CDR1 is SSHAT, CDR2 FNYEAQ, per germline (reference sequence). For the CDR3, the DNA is TGTGCCAGCAGCCCGCGCGACACCGGGGAGCTGTTTTTT. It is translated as CASSPRDTGELFF.

The DNA of the CDR3 is TGCGCCAGCAGCTTGGGGACGGACTTAGCGGCCTACGAGCAGTACTTC. Residues: CASSLGTDLAAYEQYF. J is TRBJ2-7 and V is TRBV5-1; D possibly corresponds to TRBD2 (6 bases). The CDR3 spans 16 residues. In germline, CDR1 is SGHRS, CDR2 YFSETQ. Between the trimmed V and J ends, which lost 0 bases and 2 bases, there was a span of 15 bases.

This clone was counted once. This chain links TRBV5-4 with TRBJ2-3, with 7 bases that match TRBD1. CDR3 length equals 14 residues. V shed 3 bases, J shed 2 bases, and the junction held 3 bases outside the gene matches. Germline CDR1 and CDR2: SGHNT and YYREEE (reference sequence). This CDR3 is CASSSDRDTDTQYF. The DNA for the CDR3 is TGTGCCAGCAGCTCCGACAGGGACACAGATACGCAGTATTTT. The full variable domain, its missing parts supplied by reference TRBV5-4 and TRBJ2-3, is ETGVTQSPTHLIKTRGQQVTLRCSSQSGHNTVSWYQQALGQGPQFIFQYYREEENGRGNFPPRFSGLQFPNYSSELNVNALELDDSALYLCASSSDRDTDTQYFGPGTRLTVL.

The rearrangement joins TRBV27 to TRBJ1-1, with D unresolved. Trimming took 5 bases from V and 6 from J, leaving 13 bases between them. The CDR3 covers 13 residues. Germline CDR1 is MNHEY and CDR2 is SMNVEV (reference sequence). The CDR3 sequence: CASSPSGNAEAFF. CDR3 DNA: TGTGCCAGCAGTCCTTCGGGAAACGCTGAAGCTTTCTTT.

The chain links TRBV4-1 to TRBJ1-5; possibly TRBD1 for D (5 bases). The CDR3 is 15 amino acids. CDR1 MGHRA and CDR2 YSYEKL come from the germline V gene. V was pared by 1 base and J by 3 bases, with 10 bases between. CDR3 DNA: TGCGCCAGCAGCCAAGGGGGCGGTACCAATCAGCCCCAGCATTTT. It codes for CASSQGGGTNQPQHF.

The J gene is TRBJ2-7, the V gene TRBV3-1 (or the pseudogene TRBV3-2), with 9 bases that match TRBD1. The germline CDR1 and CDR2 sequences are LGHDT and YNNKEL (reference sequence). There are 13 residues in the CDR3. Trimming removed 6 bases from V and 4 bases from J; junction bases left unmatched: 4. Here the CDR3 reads CASRMGQGYEQYF. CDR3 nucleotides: TGTGCCAGCAGGATGGGACAGGGATACGAGCAGTACTTC.

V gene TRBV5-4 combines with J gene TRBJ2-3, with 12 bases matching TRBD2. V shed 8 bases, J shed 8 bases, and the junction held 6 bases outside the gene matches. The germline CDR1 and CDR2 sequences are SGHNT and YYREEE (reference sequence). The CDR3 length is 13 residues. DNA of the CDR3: TGTGCCAGTACGACTAGCGGGAGAACTACGCAGTATTTT. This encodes CASTTSGRTTQYF. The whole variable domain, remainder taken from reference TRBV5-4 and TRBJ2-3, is ETGVTQSPTHLIKTRGQQVTLRCSSQSGHNTVSWYQQALGQGPQFIFQYYREEENGRGNFPPRFSGLQFPNYSSELNVNALELDDSALYLCASTTSGRTTQYFGPGTRLTVL.

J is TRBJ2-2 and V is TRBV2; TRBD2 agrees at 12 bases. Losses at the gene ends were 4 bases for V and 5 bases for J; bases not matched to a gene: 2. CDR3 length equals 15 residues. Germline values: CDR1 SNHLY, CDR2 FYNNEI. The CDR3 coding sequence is TGTGCCAGCAGTGGGACTAGCGGGACAACCGGGGAGCTGTTTTTT. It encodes CASSGTSGTTGELFF. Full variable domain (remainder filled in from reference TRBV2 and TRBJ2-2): EPEVTQTPSHQVTQMGQEVILRCVPISNHLYFYWYRQILGQKVEFLVSFYNNEISEKSEIFDDQFSVERPDGSNFTLKIRSTKLEDSAMYFCASSGTSGTTGELFFGEGSRLTVL.

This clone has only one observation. The CDR3 here is CAWSVKGADIEQYF. Here the CDR3 DNA reads TGTGCCTGGAGTGTAAAGGGGGCGGACATCGAGCAGTACTTC. This chain joins TRBV30 and TRBJ2-7, with 7 bases that match TRBD1. CDR1 and CDR2 from the germline V gene are GTSNPN and SVGIG (reference sequence). The ends lost 0 bases at V and 6 bases at J; junction bases unmatched: 8. The CDR3 covers 14 residues.

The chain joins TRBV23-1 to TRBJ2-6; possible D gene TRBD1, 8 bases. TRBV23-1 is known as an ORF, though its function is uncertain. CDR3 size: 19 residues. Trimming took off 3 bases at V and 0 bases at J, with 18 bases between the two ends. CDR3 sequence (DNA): TGCGCCAGCAGTCACCCCGGACAGGGACTAATCTCTGGGGCCAACGTCCTGACTTTC. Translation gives CASSHPGQGLISGANVLTF.

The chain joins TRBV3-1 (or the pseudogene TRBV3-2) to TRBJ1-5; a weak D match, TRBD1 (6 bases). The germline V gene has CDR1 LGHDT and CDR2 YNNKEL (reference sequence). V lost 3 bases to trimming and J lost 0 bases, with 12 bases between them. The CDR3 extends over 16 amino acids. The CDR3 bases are TGTGCCAGCAGCCAGGGGGGGCTGCATAGCAATCAGCCCCAGCATTTT. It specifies CASSQGGLHSNQPQHF.

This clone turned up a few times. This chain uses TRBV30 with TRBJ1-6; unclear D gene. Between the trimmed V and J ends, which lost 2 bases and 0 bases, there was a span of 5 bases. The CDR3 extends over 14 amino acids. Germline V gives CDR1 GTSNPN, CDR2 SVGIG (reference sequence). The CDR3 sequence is CAWSRSSYNSPLHF. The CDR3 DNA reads TGTGCCTGGAGTAGGAGCTCCTATAATTCACCCCTCCACTTT.

The DNA of the CDR3 is TGTGCCAGTAGTGATCAGACAGGGGGTAGCACTGAAGCTTTCTTT. Translation: CASSDQTGGSTEAFF. The chain recombines TRBV19 with TRBJ1-1; TRBD1 aligns across 9 bases. CDR3 length: 15 residues. Trimming cost V 5 bases and J 4 bases; bases outside gene matches: 8. Germline V lookup: CDR1 LNHDA, CDR2 SQIVND (reference sequence).

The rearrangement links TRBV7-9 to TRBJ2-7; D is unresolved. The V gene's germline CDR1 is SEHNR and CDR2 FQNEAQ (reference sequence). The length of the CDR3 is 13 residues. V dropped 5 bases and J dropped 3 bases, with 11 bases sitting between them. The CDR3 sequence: CASSLPAGYEQYF. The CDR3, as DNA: TGTGCCAGCAGCCTGCCGGCAGGCTACGAGCAGTACTTC. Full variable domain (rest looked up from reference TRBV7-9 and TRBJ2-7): DTGVSQNPRHKITKRGQNVTFRCDPISEHNRLYWYRQTLGQGPEFLTYFQNEAQLEKSRLLSDRFSAERPKGSFSTLEIQRTEQGDSAMYLCASSLPAGYEQYFGPGTRLTVT.

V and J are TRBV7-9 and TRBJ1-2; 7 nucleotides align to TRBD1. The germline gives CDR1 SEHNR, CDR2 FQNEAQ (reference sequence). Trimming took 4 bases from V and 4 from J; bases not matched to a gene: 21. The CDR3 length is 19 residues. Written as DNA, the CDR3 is TGTGCCAGCAGCTCCCCCAGATTTATTCCCTCCGGGACAGCCTATGGCTACACCTTC. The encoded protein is CASSSPRFIPSGTAYGYTF.

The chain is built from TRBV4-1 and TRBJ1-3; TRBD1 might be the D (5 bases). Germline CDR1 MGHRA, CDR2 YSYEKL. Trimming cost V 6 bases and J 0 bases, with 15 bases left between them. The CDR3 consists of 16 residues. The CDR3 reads CASSLGKGFSGNTIYF. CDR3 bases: TGCGCCAGCAGTCTTGGGAAGGGGTTCTCTGGAAACACCATATATTTT.